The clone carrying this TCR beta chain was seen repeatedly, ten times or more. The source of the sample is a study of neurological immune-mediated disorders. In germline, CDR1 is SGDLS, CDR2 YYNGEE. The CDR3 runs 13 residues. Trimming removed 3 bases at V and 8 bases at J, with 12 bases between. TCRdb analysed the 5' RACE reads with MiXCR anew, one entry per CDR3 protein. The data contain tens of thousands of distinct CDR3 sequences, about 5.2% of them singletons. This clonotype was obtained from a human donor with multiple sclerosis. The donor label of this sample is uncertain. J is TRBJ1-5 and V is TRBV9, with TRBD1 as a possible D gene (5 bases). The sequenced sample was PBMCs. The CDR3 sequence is CASSGRGDEPQHF. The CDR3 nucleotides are TGTGCCAGCAGCGGGAGAGGGGATGAGCCCCAGCATTTT.